Listed below are T cell receptor beta chains from one sample, sequenced in a study of molecular identifiers for immune sequencing clone quantification. TCRdb processed the PCR reads anew with MiXCR; each CDR3 protein has one entry. The table lists hundreds of thousands of distinct CDR3 sequences, roughly 23% of them singletons, with about 0.73% in the top ten. Sample: naive CD8+ T cells from blood, with Jurkat cell RNA spiked in. These receptor sequences come from a human donor in good health. Some libraries in this study had Jurkat cell RNA spiked in. CDR3s include the opening cysteine and the closing phenylalanine or tryptophan. D genes are given only for firm matches. The size field is filled for only some rows; it gives once, few, many or a size class.

D gene: .
CDR3 length: 13
J gene: TRBJ1-2
clone size: .
V gene: TRBV9
CDR3 DNA: TGTGCCAGCAGCGTAGAGGGCAGGAGGGGCTACACCTTC
CDR3 protein: CASSVEGRRGYTF

D gene: .
CDR3 length: 15
J gene: TRBJ1-1
clone size: few
V gene: TRBV6-5
CDR3 DNA: TGTGCCAGCAGTCCTCCGGGATCGGAGAACACTGAAGCTTTCTTT
CDR3 protein: CASSPPGSENTEAFF

D gene: .
CDR3 length: 13
J gene: TRBJ2-1
clone size: few
V gene: TRBV27
CDR3 DNA: TGTGCCAGCAGTTTGGCCCTAGCCAATGAGCAGTTCTTC
CDR3 protein: CASSLALANEQFF

D gene: .
CDR3 length: 15
J gene: TRBJ1-5
clone size: many
V gene: TRBV15
CDR3 DNA: TGTGCCACCAGCAGAGATCGGGGGCGCAATCAGCCCCAGCATTTT
CDR3 protein: CATSRDRGRNQPQHF

D gene: TRBD1
CDR3 length: 16
J gene: TRBJ2-5
clone size: few
V gene: TRBV9
CDR3 DNA: TGTGCCAGCAGCGTAGTCGGGACAGGGGGCTGGGAGACCCAGTACTTC
CDR3 protein: CASSVVGTGGWETQYF

D gene: .
CDR3 length: 17
J gene: TRBJ2-1
clone size: .
V gene: TRBV5-4
CDR3 DNA: TGTGCCAGCAGCTTGTTAGGACAGCCGACTTACTACAATGAGCAGTTCTTC
CDR3 protein: CASSLLGQPTYYNEQFF

D gene: .
CDR3 length: 12
J gene: TRBJ1-1
clone size: .
V gene: TRBV13
CDR3 DNA: TGTGCCAGCAGCTTAGTGAGCACTGAAGCTCTCTTT
CDR3 protein: CASSLVSTEALF

D gene: TRBD1
CDR3 length: 16
J gene: TRBJ1-2
clone size: many
V gene: TRBV9
CDR3 DNA: TGTGCCAGCAGCAGCCCCTTACAGGGGCTGGGATATGGCTACACCTTC
CDR3 protein: CASSSPLQGLGYGYTF

D gene: .
CDR3 length: 13
J gene: TRBJ1-4
clone size: many
V gene: TRBV11-2
CDR3 DNA: TGTGCCAGCAGCCGATGGAAGGGTGAAAAACTGTTTTTT
CDR3 protein: CASSRWKGEKLFF

D gene: .
CDR3 length: 17
J gene: TRBJ2-7
clone size: .
V gene: TRBV11-2
CDR3 DNA: TGTGCCAGCAGCTTAGATCGATGGGGGCAGGACTCCTACGAGCAGTACTTC
CDR3 protein: CASSLDRWGQDSYEQYF

D gene: TRBD1
CDR3 length: 17
J gene: TRBJ1-4
clone size: many
V gene: TRBV6-5
CDR3 DNA: TGTGCCAGCAGCTATGACAGGGGAGGTTCAACTAATGAAAAACTGTTTTTT
CDR3 protein: CASSYDRGGSTNEKLFF

D gene: .
CDR3 length: 16
J gene: TRBJ1-5
clone size: many
V gene: TRBV15
CDR3 DNA: TGTGCCACCAGCAAGAACCGGGACACTCTTAATCAGCCCCAGCATTTT
CDR3 protein: CATSKNRDTLNQPQHF

D gene: .
CDR3 length: 14
J gene: TRBJ1-1
clone size: .
V gene: TRBV5-1
CDR3 DNA: TGCCCCAGCAGCTTGGGGGGGGGGTACACTGAAGCTTTCTTT
CDR3 protein: CPSSLGGGYTEAFF

D gene: .
CDR3 length: 16
J gene: TRBJ2-6
clone size: many
V gene: TRBV6-2/TRBV6-3
CDR3 DNA: TGTGCCAGCACCCCCCTAGGGTTCTCAGGGGCCAACGTCCTGACTTTC
CDR3 protein: CASTPLGFSGANVLTF

D gene: .
CDR3 length: 14
J gene: TRBJ1-2
clone size: few
V gene: TRBV19
CDR3 DNA: TGTGCCAGTAGTATAATGACGGCCACTTATGGCTACACCTTC
CDR3 protein: CASSIMTATYGYTF

D gene: TRBD1
CDR3 length: 15
J gene: TRBJ2-2
clone size: .
V gene: TRBV12-3/TRBV12-4
CDR3 DNA: TGTGCCAGCAGTTTAGAAGGGACAGATACCGGGGAGCTGTTTTTT
CDR3 protein: CASSLEGTDTGELFF

D gene: .
CDR3 length: 11
J gene: TRBJ1-1
clone size: many
V gene: TRBV6-1
CDR3 DNA: TGTGCCAGCAGAATAGGTATGGAAGCTTTCTTT
CDR3 protein: CASRIGMEAFF

D gene: .
CDR3 length: 12
J gene: TRBJ1-2
clone size: .
V gene: TRBV19
CDR3 DNA: TGTGCCAGTACAACAGATCACTATGGCTACACCTTC
CDR3 protein: CASTTDHYGYTF

D gene: .
CDR3 length: 15
J gene: TRBJ2-1
clone size: few
V gene: TRBV11-2
CDR3 DNA: TGTGCCAGCAGCGCACCGGATCCATCCTACCATGAGCAGTTCTTC
CDR3 protein: CASSAPDPSYHEQFF

D gene: .
CDR3 length: 13
J gene: TRBJ2-7
clone size: .
V gene: TRBV12-3/TRBV12-4
CDR3 DNA: TGTGCCAGCAGTTTAGTCTGGCAATACGAGCAGTACTTC
CDR3 protein: CASSLVWQYEQYF

D gene: .
CDR3 length: 15
J gene: TRBJ1-2
clone size: few
V gene: TRBV3-1
CDR3 DNA: TGTGCCAGCAGCCAGCCGGGCCCGGCTCACTATGGCTACACCTTC
CDR3 protein: CASSQPGPAHYGYTF

D gene: TRBD1
CDR3 length: 16
J gene: TRBJ2-3
clone size: many
V gene: TRBV13
CDR3 DNA: TGTGCCAGCAGCTTAGGGATCGAGGGGGCCACAGATACGCAGTATTTT
CDR3 protein: CASSLGIEGATDTQYF

D gene: TRBD1
CDR3 length: 17
J gene: TRBJ2-2
clone size: .
V gene: TRBV7-6
CDR3 DNA: TGTGCCAGCAGCAATAACCGGGACAGGGGGAACACCGGGGAGCTGTTTTTT
CDR3 protein: CASSNNRDRGNTGELFF

D gene: TRBD1
CDR3 length: 17
J gene: TRBJ2-3
clone size: few
V gene: TRBV2
CDR3 DNA: TGTGCCAGCAGCGACAGGGATTTCAGCCTTAAGGGAGATACGCAGTATTTT
CDR3 protein: CASSDRDFSLKGDTQYF

D gene: .
CDR3 length: 13
J gene: TRBJ1-4
clone size: few
V gene: TRBV30
CDR3 DNA: TGTGCCTGGAGTGCGAGGGGAAGTGAAAAACTGTTTTTT
CDR3 protein: CAWSARGSEKLFF

D gene: TRBD2
CDR3 length: 15
J gene: TRBJ2-3
clone size: few
V gene: TRBV6-5
CDR3 DNA: TGTGCCAGCAGTTACTTGGGGCGGGAGTCAGATACGCAGTATTTT
CDR3 protein: CASSYLGRESDTQYF

D gene: .
CDR3 length: 14
J gene: TRBJ1-1
clone size: many
V gene: TRBV4-3
CDR3 DNA: TGCGCCAGCAGCCAAGCCGGCGGGGACACTGAAGCTTTCTTT
CDR3 protein: CASSQAGGDTEAFF

D gene: .
CDR3 length: 12
J gene: TRBJ2-1
clone size: many
V gene: TRBV5-1
CDR3 DNA: TGCGCCAGCAGCTTCCTCCACAATGAGCAGTTCTTC
CDR3 protein: CASSFLHNEQFF

D gene: .
CDR3 length: 15
J gene: TRBJ1-1
clone size: many
V gene: TRBV4-3
CDR3 DNA: TGCGCCAGCAGCCAAGATAGAGATATGAACACTGAAGCTTTCTTT
CDR3 protein: CASSQDRDMNTEAFF

D gene: .
CDR3 length: 13
J gene: TRBJ1-2
clone size: few
V gene: TRBV12-3/TRBV12-4
CDR3 DNA: TGTGCCAGCAGTTTCGGCAGGACTAATGGCTACACCTTC
CDR3 protein: CASSFGRTNGYTF

D gene: .
CDR3 length: 14
J gene: TRBJ2-7
clone size: many
V gene: TRBV7-9
CDR3 DNA: TGTGCCAGCAGCCCTATCTCGCCCCAGTACGAGCAGTACTTC
CDR3 protein: CASSPISPQYEQYF

D gene: TRBD1
CDR3 length: 14
J gene: TRBJ2-2
clone size: .
V gene: TRBV18
CDR3 DNA: TGTGCCAGCTCAGGGGACAGGCCCACCGGGGAGCTGTTTTTT
CDR3 protein: CASSGDRPTGELFF

D gene: .
CDR3 length: 16
J gene: TRBJ1-6
clone size: few
V gene: TRBV28
CDR3 DNA: TGTGCCAGCAGACTGGGACGGGACTCCTATAATTCACCCCTCCACTTT
CDR3 protein: CASRLGRDSYNSPLHF

D gene: .
CDR3 length: 13
J gene: TRBJ1-1
clone size: .
V gene: TRBV6-2/TRBV6-3
CDR3 DNA: TGTGCCAGCAGTTACGGGACCCACTTTGAAGCTTTCTTT
CDR3 protein: CASSYGTHFEAFF

D gene: .
CDR3 length: 11
J gene: TRBJ2-1
clone size: few
V gene: TRBV7-6
CDR3 DNA: TGTGCCAGCAGCTTATATGGTGAGCAGTTCTTC
CDR3 protein: CASSLYGEQFF

D gene: .
CDR3 length: 14
J gene: TRBJ1-5
clone size: .
V gene: TRBV6-5
CDR3 DNA: TGTGCCAGCAGAGCAGGTAGGGGAAGTCAGCCCCAGCATTTT
CDR3 protein: CASRAGRGSQPQHF

D gene: .
CDR3 length: 19
J gene: TRBJ1-5
clone size: .
V gene: TRBV7-9
CDR3 DNA: TGTGCCAGCAGCTTAGAACAGCCCATGCTGGGGGGAAGCAATCAGCCCCAGCATTTT
CDR3 protein: CASSLEQPMLGGSNQPQHF

D gene: TRBD2
CDR3 length: 15
J gene: TRBJ2-1
clone size: many
V gene: TRBV7-3
CDR3 DNA: TGTGCCAGCAGCTTAGTCAGCGGGAGTGAATATGAGCAGTTCTTC
CDR3 protein: CASSLVSGSEYEQFF

D gene: TRBD2
CDR3 length: 16
J gene: TRBJ2-7
clone size: many
V gene: TRBV4-3
CDR3 DNA: TGCGCCAGCAGCCAAGAATGGCTAGCGGGATCCTACGAGCAGTACTTC
CDR3 protein: CASSQEWLAGSYEQYF

D gene: .
CDR3 length: 13
J gene: TRBJ2-7
clone size: many
V gene: TRBV28
CDR3 DNA: TGTGCCAGCAGCCGTGACTTCCCCTACGAGCAGTACTTC
CDR3 protein: CASSRDFPYEQYF

D gene: TRBD1
CDR3 length: 17
J gene: TRBJ2-7
clone size: .
V gene: TRBV11-2
CDR3 DNA: TGTGCCAGCAGCTTAGAGGGTCGGACAGGGGCCTCCTACGAGCAGTACTTC
CDR3 protein: CASSLEGRTGASYEQYF

D gene: TRBD1
CDR3 length: 21
J gene: TRBJ2-6
clone size: many
V gene: TRBV6-5
CDR3 DNA: TGTGCCAGCAGTTCTACCGGGACAGGGACATTTACAAGCTCTGGGGCCAACGTCCTGACTTTC
CDR3 protein: CASSSTGTGTFTSSGANVLTF

D gene: TRBD1
CDR3 length: 14
J gene: TRBJ2-5
clone size: many
V gene: TRBV13
CDR3 DNA: TGTGCCAGCAGTCAAGGGACAGGGGAAGAGACCCAGTACTTC
CDR3 protein: CASSQGTGEETQYF

D gene: .
CDR3 length: 15
J gene: TRBJ1-5
clone size: few
V gene: TRBV6-2/TRBV6-3
CDR3 DNA: TGTGCCAGCAAACCGACAATGGGGCTCAATCAGCCCCAGCATTTT
CDR3 protein: CASKPTMGLNQPQHF

D gene: TRBD1
CDR3 length: 17
J gene: TRBJ2-2
clone size: .
V gene: TRBV28
CDR3 DNA: TGTGCCAGCATCCCCCTAAAAGCACAGGGGGACACCGGGGAGCTGTTTTTT
CDR3 protein: CASIPLKAQGDTGELFF

D gene: .
CDR3 length: 15
J gene: TRBJ2-3
clone size: .
V gene: TRBV1
CDR3 DNA: TGCACCAGTCCAGCCCAAGGCCTAGCGGACCTTACGCAGTATTTT
CDR3 protein: CTSPAQGLADLTQYF

D gene: .
CDR3 length: 13
J gene: TRBJ1-3
clone size: .
V gene: TRBV18
CDR3 DNA: TGTGCCAGCTCACCCGGGGGTGGAAACACCATATATTTT
CDR3 protein: CASSPGGGNTIYF

D gene: .
CDR3 length: 15
J gene: TRBJ2-6
clone size: few
V gene: TRBV20-1
CDR3 DNA: TGCAGTGCTAGTACATGGGGATTGCGGGCCAACGTCCTGACTTTC
CDR3 protein: CSASTWGLRANVLTF

D gene: .
CDR3 length: 14
J gene: TRBJ2-1
clone size: .
V gene: TRBV7-6
CDR3 DNA: TGTGCCAGCAGCCAGCGGACAGATAACAATGAGCAGTTCTTC
CDR3 protein: CASSQRTDNNEQFF

D gene: TRBD2
CDR3 length: 16
J gene: TRBJ2-2
clone size: few
V gene: TRBV6-2/TRBV6-3
CDR3 DNA: TGTGCCAGCAGCCTGACTAGCGGGGACCCCACCGGGGAGCTGTTTTTT
CDR3 protein: CASSLTSGDPTGELFF